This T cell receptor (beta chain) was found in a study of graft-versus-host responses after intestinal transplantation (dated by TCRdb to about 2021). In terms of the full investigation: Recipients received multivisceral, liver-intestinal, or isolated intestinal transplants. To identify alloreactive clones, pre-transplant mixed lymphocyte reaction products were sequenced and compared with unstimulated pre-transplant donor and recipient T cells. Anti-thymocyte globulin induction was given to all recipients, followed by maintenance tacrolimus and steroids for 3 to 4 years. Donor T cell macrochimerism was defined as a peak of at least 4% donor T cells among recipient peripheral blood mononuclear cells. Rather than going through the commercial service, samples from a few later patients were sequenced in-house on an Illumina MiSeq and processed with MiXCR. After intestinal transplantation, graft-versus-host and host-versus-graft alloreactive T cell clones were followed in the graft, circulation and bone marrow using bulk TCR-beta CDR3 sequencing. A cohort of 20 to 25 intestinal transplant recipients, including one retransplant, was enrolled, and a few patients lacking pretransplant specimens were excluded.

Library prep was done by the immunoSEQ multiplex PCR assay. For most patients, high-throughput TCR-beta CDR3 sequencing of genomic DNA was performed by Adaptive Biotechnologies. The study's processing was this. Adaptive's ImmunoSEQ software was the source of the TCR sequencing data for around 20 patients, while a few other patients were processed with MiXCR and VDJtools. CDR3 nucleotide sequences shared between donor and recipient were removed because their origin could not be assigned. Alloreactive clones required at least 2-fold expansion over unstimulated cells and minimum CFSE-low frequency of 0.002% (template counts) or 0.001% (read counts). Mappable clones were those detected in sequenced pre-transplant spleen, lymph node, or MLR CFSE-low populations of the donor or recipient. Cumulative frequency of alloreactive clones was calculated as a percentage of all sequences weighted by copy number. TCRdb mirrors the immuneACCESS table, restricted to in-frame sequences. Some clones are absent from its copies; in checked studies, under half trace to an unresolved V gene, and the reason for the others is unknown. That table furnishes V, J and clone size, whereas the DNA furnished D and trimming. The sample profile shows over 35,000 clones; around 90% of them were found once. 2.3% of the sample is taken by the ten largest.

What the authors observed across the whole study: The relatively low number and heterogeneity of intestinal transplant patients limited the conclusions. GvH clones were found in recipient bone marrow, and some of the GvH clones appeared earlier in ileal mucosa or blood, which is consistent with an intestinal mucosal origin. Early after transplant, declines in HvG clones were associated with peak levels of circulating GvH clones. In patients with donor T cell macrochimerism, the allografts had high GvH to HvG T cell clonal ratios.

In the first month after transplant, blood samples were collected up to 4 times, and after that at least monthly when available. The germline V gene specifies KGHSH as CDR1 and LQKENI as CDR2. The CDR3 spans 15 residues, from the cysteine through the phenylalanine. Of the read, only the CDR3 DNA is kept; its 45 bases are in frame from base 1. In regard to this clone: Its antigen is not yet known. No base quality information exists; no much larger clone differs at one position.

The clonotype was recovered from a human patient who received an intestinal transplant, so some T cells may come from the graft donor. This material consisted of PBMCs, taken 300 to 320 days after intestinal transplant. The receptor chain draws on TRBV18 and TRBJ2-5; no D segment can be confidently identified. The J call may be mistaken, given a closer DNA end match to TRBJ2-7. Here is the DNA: TGTGCCAGCTCACGGGCGTTTAGTTTCTCCTACGAGCAGTACTTC. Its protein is CASSRAFSFSYEQYF.